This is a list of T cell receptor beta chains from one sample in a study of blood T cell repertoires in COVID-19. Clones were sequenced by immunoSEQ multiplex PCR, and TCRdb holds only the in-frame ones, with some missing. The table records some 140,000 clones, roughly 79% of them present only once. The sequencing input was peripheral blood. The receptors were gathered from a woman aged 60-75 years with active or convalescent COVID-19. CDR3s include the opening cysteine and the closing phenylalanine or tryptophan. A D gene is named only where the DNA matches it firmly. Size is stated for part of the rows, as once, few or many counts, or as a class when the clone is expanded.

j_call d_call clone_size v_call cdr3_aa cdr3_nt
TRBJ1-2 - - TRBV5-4 CASSGTVQANYGYTF TGTGCCAGCAGCGGAACGGTACAGGCTAACTATGGCTACACCTTC
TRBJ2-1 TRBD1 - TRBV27 CASSRGQGARWNEQFF TGTGCCAGCAGCCGGGGACAGGGGGCGCGCTGGAATGAGCAGTTCTTC
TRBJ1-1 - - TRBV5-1 CASSLDGVEGTEAFF TGCGCCAGCAGCTTGGATGGGGTAGAGGGTACTGAAGCTTTCTTT
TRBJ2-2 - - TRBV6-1 CASSEARGWTGELFF TGTGCCAGCAGTGAGGCCAGGGGTTGGACCGGGGAGCTGTTTTTT
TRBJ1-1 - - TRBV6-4 CASSVQAGTEAFF TGTGCCAGCAGTGTACAGGCAGGGACTGAAGCTTTCTTT
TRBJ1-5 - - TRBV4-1 CASSRAGESNQPQHF TGCGCCAGCAGCCGAGCAGGGGAGAGCAATCAGCCCCAGCATTTT
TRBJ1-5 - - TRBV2 CASSQDNLSNQPQHF TGTGCCAGCAGCCAAGACAATCTGAGCAATCAGCCCCAGCATTTT
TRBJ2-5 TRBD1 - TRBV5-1 CASSLTGTAGGTQYF TGCGCCAGCAGCTTGACCGGGACAGCCGGAGGGACCCAGTACTTC
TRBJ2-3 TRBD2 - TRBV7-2 CASSLIPGRATDTQYF TGTGCCAGCAGCTTGATCCCCGGGAGGGCCACAGATACGCAGTATTTT
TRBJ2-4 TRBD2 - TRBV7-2 CASSSPGLAGVAKNIQYF TGTGCCAGCAGCTCCCCAGGACTAGCGGGAGTAGCCAAAAACATTCAGTACTTC
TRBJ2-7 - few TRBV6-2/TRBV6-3 CASSWNSGYEQYF TGTGCCAGCAGTTGGAATAGCGGCTACGAGCAGTACTTC
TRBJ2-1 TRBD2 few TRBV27 CASSPGLAGYNEQFF TGTGCCAGCAGTCCAGGACTAGCGGGATACAATGAGCAGTTCTTC
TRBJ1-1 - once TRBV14 CASSLKRPSGDTEAFF TGTGCCAGCAGCCTCAAACGTCCCTCAGGGGACACTGAAGCTTTCTTT
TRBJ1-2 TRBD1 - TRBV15 CATTTLDREGYGYTF TGTGCCACCACTACCCTGGACAGGGAGGGCTATGGCTACACCTTC
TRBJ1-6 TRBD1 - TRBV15 CATSEQGRGDSPLHF TGTGCCACCAGCGAACAGGGGAGAGGGGATTCACCCCTCCACTTT
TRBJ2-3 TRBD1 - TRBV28 CASINDRVGMGDTQYF TGTGCCAGCATAAACGACAGGGTAGGAATGGGGGATACGCAGTATTTT
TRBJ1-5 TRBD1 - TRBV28 CASSPITGARNQPQHF TGTGCCAGCAGTCCGATCACAGGGGCTCGCAATCAGCCCCAGCATTTT
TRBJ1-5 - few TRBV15 CATSRDTGLSNQPQHF TGTGCCACCAGCAGAGATACAGGGTTGAGCAATCAGCCCCAGCATTTT
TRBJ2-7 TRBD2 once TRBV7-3 CASSLGTSGPPQYF TGTGCCAGCAGCTTAGGGACTAGCGGACCCCCTCAGTACTTC
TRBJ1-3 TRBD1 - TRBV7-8 CASSSWTGVSGNTIYF TGTGCCAGCAGCTCCTGGACAGGAGTCTCTGGAAACACCATATATTTT
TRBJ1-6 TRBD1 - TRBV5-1 CASSPGTGDNSPLHF TGCGCCAGCAGCCCCGGGACAGGGGATAACTCACCCCTCCACTTT
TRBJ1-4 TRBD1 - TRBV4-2 CASSPSYRGDEKLFF TGTGCCAGCAGCCCCTCCTACAGGGGTGACGAAAAACTGTTTTTT
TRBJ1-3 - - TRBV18 CASSPSHRESGNTIYF TGTGCCAGCTCACCAAGTCACAGGGAGTCTGGAAACACCATATATTTT
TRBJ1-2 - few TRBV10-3 CASMGTHRAYNYGYTF TGTGCCAGTATGGGGACACACAGGGCCTATAACTATGGCTACACCTTC
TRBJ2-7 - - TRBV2 CASSDKSEASEQYF TGTGCCAGCAGTGATAAATCGGAGGCGTCCGAGCAGTACTTC
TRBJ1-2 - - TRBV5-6 CASSLGQAKGYTF TGTGCCAGCAGCTTAGGTCAGGCGAAGGGCTACACCTTC
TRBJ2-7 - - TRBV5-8 CASSYGLEAYEQYF TGTGCCAGCAGCTACGGACTGGAGGCCTACGAGCAGTACTTC
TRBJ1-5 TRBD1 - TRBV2 CASSEGTGRPQHF TGTGCCAGCAGTGAGGGGACAGGCCGGCCCCAGCATTTT
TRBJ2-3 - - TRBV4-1 CASSPVKRYGTDTQYF TGCGCCAGCAGCCCAGTAAAGCGGTACGGCACAGATACGCAGTATTTT
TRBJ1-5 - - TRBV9 CASSADPGGIQPQHF TGTGCCAGCAGCGCAGATCCGGGGGGAATACAGCCCCAGCATTTT
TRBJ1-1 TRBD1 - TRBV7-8 CASSSGTGRVLNTEAFF TGTGCCAGCAGCTCCGGGACAGGGAGGGTGTTGAACACTGAAGCTTTCTTT
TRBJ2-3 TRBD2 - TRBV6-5 CASRLAGSRTDTQYF TGTGCCAGCAGACTAGCGGGGTCTCGCACAGATACGCAGTATTTT
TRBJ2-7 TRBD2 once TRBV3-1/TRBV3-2 CASRRTSGSYEQYF TGTGCCAGCAGAAGGACTAGCGGGAGCTACGAGCAGTACTTC
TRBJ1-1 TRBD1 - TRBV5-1 CASNTGGDTEAFF TGCGCCAGCAATACAGGGGGGGACACTGAAGCTTTCTTT
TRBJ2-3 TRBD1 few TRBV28 CAGNRGGTDTQYF TGTGCAGGTAACAGGGGTGGCACAGATACGCAGTATTTT
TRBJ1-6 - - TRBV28 CASTMASYNSPLHF TGTGCCAGCACCATGGCCTCCTATAATTCACCCCTCCACTTT